This TCR beta chain appears in the sequencing data of a study of vaccination and CD4 T cells after COVID-19. There are 15 residues in the CDR3. Germline CDR1 is DFQATT and CDR2 is SNEGSKA (reference sequence). V dropped 5 bases and J dropped 11; count of bases not matched to a gene: 12. Treatment defined: approximately 10-day PBMC culture with coronavirus spike peptide pools or control peptides (ViraFEST assay). The study sequenced cultured CD4+ T cell DNA using the Oncomine TCR Beta short-read assay. Via MiXCR, TCRdb re-called the PCR reads, giving one row per CDR3 protein. The sample shows 13,000 to 15,000 distinct CDR3 sequences, 60% to 70% of them seen only once. On this clonotype: Its target is not known.

This receptor was obtained from a human donor who had recovered from COVID-19. The V call is TRBV20-1, the J call TRBJ1-6, with 10 bases identical to TRBD1. The source material was CD4+ T cells from blood, cultured in vitro. The CDR3 nucleotides read TGCAGTGCTCGCCGTGGGACAGGGGATTTTGCACCCCTCCACTTT. Protein sequence: CSARRGTGDFAPLHF.